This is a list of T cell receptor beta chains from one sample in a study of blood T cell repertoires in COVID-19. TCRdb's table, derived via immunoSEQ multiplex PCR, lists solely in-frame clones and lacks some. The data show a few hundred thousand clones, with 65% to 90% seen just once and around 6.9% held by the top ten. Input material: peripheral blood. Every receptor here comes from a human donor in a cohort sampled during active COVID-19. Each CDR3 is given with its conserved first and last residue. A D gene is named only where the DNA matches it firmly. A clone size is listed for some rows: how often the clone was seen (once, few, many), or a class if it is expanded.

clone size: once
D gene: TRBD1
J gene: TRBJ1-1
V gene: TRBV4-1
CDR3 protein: CASSQAWDRENTEAFF
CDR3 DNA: TGCGCCAGCAGCCAAGCCTGGGACAGGGAGAACACTGAAGCTTTCTTT

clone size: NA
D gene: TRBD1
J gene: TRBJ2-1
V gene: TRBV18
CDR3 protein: CASSPPRDRVDEQFF
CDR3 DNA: TGTGCCAGCTCACCTCCGAGGGACAGGGTCGATGAGCAGTTCTTC

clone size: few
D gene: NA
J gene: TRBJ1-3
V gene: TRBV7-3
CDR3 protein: CASSLSGGYGNTIYF
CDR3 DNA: TGTGCCAGCAGCTTAAGTGGGGGGTACGGAAACACCATATATTTT

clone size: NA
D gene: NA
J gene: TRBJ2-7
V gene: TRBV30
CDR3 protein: CAWSAQLFYEQYF
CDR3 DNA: TGTGCCTGGAGTGCACAGCTTTTCTACGAGCAGTACTTC

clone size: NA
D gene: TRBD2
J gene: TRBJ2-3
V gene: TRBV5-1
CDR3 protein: CASSWRGETDTQYF
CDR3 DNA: TGCGCCAGCAGTTGGCGGGGGGAGACAGATACGCAGTATTTT

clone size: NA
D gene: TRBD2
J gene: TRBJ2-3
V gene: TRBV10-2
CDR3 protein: CASSARLAGKTDTQYF
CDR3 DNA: TGCGCCAGCAGTGCAAGACTAGCGGGGAAGACAGATACGCAGTATTTT

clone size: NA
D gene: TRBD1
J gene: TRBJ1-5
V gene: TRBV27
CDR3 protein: CASSFTGTERHQHF
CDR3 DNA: TGTGCCAGCAGTTTCACAGGGACAGAAAGGCACCAGCATTTT

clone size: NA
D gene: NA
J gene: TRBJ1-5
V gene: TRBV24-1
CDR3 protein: CATSDLYAKRGQPQHF
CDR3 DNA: TGTGCCACCAGTGATTTGTACGCGAAAAGGGGTCAGCCCCAGCATTTT

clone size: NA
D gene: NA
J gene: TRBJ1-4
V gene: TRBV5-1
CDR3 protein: CASSFGSGRENEKLFF
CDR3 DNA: TGCGCCAGCAGCTTTGGTTCTGGGAGGGAAAATGAAAAACTGTTTTTT

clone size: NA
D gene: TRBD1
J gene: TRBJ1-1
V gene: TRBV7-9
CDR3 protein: CASSFAGQGDTEAFF
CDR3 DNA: TGTGCCAGCAGCTTTGCGGGACAGGGGGACACTGAAGCTTTCTTT

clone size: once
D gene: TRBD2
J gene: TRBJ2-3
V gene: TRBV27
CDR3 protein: CASSPGTSETDTQYF
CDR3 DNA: TGTGCCAGCAGCCCCGGGACTAGCGAGACAGATACGCAGTATTTT

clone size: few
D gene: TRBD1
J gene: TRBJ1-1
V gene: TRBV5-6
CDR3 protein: CASSERTGLGLNTEAFF
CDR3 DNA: TGTGCCAGCAGCGAACGGACAGGGCTGGGTTTGAACACTGAAGCTTTCTTT

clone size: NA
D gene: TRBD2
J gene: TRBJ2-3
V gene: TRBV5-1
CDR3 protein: CASRGLAGGSTDTQYF
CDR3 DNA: TGCGCCAGCCGAGGACTAGCGGGGGGGAGCACAGATACGCAGTATTTT

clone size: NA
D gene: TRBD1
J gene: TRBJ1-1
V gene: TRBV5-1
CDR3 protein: CASRGQGAVTEAFF
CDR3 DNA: TGCGCCAGCAGGGGACAGGGGGCAGTTACTGAAGCTTTCTTT

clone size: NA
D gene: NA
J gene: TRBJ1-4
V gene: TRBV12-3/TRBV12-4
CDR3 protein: CASSGLQVQKLFF
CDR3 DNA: TGTGCCAGCAGTGGCCTTCAAGTGCAAAAACTGTTTTTT

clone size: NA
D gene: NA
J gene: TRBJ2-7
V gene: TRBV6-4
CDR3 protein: CASSDSPGHRRYEQYF
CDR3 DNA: TGTGCCAGCAGTGACTCACCGGGACACAGAAGGTACGAGCAGTACTTC

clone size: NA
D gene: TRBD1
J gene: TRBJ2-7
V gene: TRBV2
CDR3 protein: CASSYTGVEQYF
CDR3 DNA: TGTGCCAGCAGTTACACAGGGGTTGAGCAGTACTTC

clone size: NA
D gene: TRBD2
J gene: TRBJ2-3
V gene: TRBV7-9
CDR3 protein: CASSLLAGGTDTQYF
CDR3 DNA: TGTGCCAGCAGCTTATTAGCGGGGGGGACAGATACGCAGTATTTT

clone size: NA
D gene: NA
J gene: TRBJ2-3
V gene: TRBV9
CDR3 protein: CASSVEDYSADTQYF
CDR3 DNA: TGTGCCAGCAGCGTAGAAGACTATTCGGCAGATACGCAGTATTTT

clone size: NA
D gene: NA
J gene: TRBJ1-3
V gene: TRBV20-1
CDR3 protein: CSASNSAGNTIYF
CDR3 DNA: TGCAGTGCTAGTAACAGTGCTGGAAACACCATATATTTT

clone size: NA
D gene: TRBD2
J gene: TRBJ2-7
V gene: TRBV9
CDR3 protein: CASSDPRTSPEQYF
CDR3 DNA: TGTGCCAGCAGCGACCCCCGGACTAGCCCCGAGCAGTACTTC

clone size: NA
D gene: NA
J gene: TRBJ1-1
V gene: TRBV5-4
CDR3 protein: CASSPAPGKGNTEAFF
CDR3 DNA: TGTGCCAGCAGCCCCGCCCCGGGAAAGGGGAACACTGAAGCTTTCTTT

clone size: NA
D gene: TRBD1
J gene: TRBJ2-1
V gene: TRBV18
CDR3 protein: CASSPPEGQGNEQFF
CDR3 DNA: TGTGCCAGCTCACCACCGGAGGGACAGGGCAATGAGCAGTTCTTC

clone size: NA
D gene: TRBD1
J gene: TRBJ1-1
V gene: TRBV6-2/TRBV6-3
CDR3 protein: CASSYSDRGNTEAFF
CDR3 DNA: TGTGCCAGCAGTTATTCCGACAGGGGCAACACTGAAGCTTTCTTT

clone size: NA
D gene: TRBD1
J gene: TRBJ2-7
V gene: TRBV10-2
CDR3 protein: CASSGTGGEVYEQYF
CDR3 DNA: TGCGCCAGCAGCGGGACAGGGGGCGAAGTCTACGAGCAGTACTTC

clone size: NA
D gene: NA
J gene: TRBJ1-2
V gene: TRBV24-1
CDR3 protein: CATSDPGLFYGYTF
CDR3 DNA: TGTGCCACCAGTGACCCAGGGCTGTTCTATGGCTACACCTTC

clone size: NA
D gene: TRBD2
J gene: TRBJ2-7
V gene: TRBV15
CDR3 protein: CATSSAGKTYEQYF
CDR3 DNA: TGTGCCACCAGCTCAGCGGGGAAGACCTACGAGCAGTACTTC